This T cell receptor (beta chain) was obtained from a study of blood T cell repertoires in COVID-19. The overall study: T cells, B-cell-depleted T cells, or PBMCs provided the cDNA or gDNA that served as material.

The V and J ends lost 1 base and 2 bases, in that order; junction bases with no gene match: 4. Germline assignment: CDR1 SGHAT and CDR2 FQNNGV. The CDR3 is made up of 15 amino acids. In the source study's methods: Nucleated cell counts were estimated from reference gene primer amplification. TCRdb's copy holds only in-frame clones and misses some; the assay was immunoSEQ multiplex PCR. The DNA was the basis for D and trimming; V, J and clone size are from that table. The sample contains 55,000 to 80,000 clones, about 88% of which appear only once. This chain links TRBV11-2 with TRBJ2-5, with 7 bases identical to TRBD2. Sequencing used peripheral blood. The receptor comes from a man aged 45 to 65 with active COVID-19. As DNA, the CDR3 is TGTGCCAGCAGCTTAGTTGGGGGGGGGCAAGAGACCCAGTACTTC. Protein: CASSLVGGGQETQYF.